This TCR beta chain appears in the sequencing data of a study of tumor-infiltrating lymphocytes in localized non-small cell lung cancer. Study in general: The cohort mixed smokers and never-smokers, several histologies, and some post-neoadjuvant-chemotherapy samples.

Deletions cut 0 bases from V and 2 bases from J, with 14 bases between. Per the germline V gene, CDR1 is GTSNPN and CDR2 is SVGIG (reference sequence). This CDR3 spans 16 amino acids. A remark on this clone: The antigen is not known.

Profiled with immunoSEQ multiplex PCR; TCRdb holds only in-frame clones, not every one. This table has thousands of clones, about three fifths appearing once. General study results and limits: No T-cell fraction difference was seen between IM1 and IM2 tumors. Different pieces of the same tissue went to different assays, confounding technical variation with intratumor heterogeneity. TCRbeta sequencing showed higher T cell infiltration in tumors than uninvolved lung.

This chain links TRBV30 with TRBJ1-5, with D possibly matching TRBD1 (6 bases). Sequencing was done on a sample of uninvolved lung tissue not adjacent to the tumor. This receptor was identified in a human donor with non-small cell lung cancer. This chain's CDR3 is CAWSVPRGPGNQPQHF. In nucleotides, the CDR3 is TGTGCCTGGAGTGTACCTCGGGGGCCCGGCAATCAGCCCCAGCATTTT.